What follows are 20 T cell receptor beta chains derived from one specimen sequenced in a study of identical twins. One entry per CDR3 protein, called by TCRdb with MiXCR from the 5' RACE reads. The repertoire holds 450,000 to 650,000 distinct CDR3 sequences, approximately 10% seen once, with around 3.1% in the top ten. These records were also assigned to another study, of yellow fever vaccine responses in identical twins.

Material: PBMCs. All receptors derive from a woman aged 18-29 years in good health.

The sample holds many counts of this clonotype. The chain is built from TRBV7-2 and TRBJ2-1, with D unclear. The germline gives CDR1 SGHTA, CDR2 FQGNSA. The CDR3 extends over 13 amino acids. V gave up 2 bases and J gave up 8 bases, with 10 bases separating them. CDR3 residues: CASSLRYWDEQFF. Written as DNA, the CDR3 is TGTGCCAGCAGCTTAAGATATTGGGATGAGCAGTTCTTC. Based on the CDR3 plus reference TRBV7-2 and TRBJ2-1, the full variable domain is GAGVSQSPSNKVTEKGKDVELRCDPISGHTALYWYRQSLGQGLEFLIYFQGNSAPDKSGLPSDRFSAERTGGSVSTLTIQRTQQEDSAVYLCASSLRYWDEQFFGPGTRLTVL.

This rearrangement joins TRBV11-1 to TRBJ2-1, with D perhaps matching TRBD2 (5 bases). V gave up 8 bases and J gave up 9 bases, with 32 bases separating them. CDR1 is SGHAT, CDR2 FQDESV, per germline (reference sequence). This CDR3 spans 18 amino acids. CDR3 DNA: TGTGCCAGCCTTCACCAAACCCAAATTAGTAGGAGGACGGCTGAGCAGTTCTTC. This encodes CASLHQTQISRRTAEQFF.

CDR3 protein: CASWVLKAYNEQFF. The CDR3 nucleotides are TGTGCCAGTTGGGTCCTTAAGGCATACAATGAGCAGTTCTTC. This chain connects TRBV2 to TRBJ2-1; unclear D gene. The germline V gene has CDR1 SNHLY and CDR2 FYNNEI. CDR3 length: 14 amino acids. V was trimmed by 9 bases and J by 4 bases, leaving 16 bases between them.

This clonotype was recorded many times. The chain combines TRBV7-2 with TRBJ1-5; D is uncertain. V was trimmed by 2 bases and J by 1 base, leaving 3 bases between them. The CDR3 consists of 13 residues. Germline CDR1 is SGHTA and CDR2 is FQGNSA. The CDR3 region is CASSLWSNQPQHF. The CDR3 nucleotides read TGTGCCAGCAGCTTATGGAGCAATCAGCCCCAGCATTTT. The full variable domain, rest sourced from reference TRBV7-2 and TRBJ1-5, is GAGVSQSPSNKVTEKGKDVELRCDPISGHTALYWYRQSLGQGLEFLIYFQGNSAPDKSGLPSDRFSAERTGGSVSTLTIQRTQQEDSAVYLCASSLWSNQPQHFGDGTRLSIL.

This clonotype was found many times. V is TRBV7-9 and J is TRBJ1-1; D gene ambiguous. The germline gives CDR1 SEHNR, CDR2 FQNEAQ (reference sequence). Trimming removed 9 bases at V and 0 bases at J, with 8 bases between. The CDR3 has 12 residues. As DNA, the CDR3 is TGTGCCAGAACGTTACTGAACACTGAAGCTTTCTTT. It codes for CARTLLNTEAFF.

This chain joins TRBV25-1 and TRBJ2-3; TRBD2 matches 7 bases. CDR1 is MGHDK, CDR2 SYGVNS, per germline. The ends lost 7 bases at V and 2 bases at J; junction bases unmatched: 6. CDR3 size: 14 residues. CDR3 protein: CASIHSGYTDTQYF. The CDR3 DNA is TGTGCCAGCATCCATAGCGGGTACACAGATACGCAGTATTTT.

This clonotype was counted only a few times. This sequence joins TRBV12-3 or TRBV12-4 and TRBJ2-4; 7 nucleotides align to TRBD1. J lost 9 bases, V lost 5 bases, and 13 bases had no gene match. The CDR3 consists of 15 residues. Here the CDR3 DNA reads TGTGCCAGCAGTCCCCGGACAGGCGGACGGAGCATTCAGTACTTC. Protein sequence: CASSPRTGGRSIQYF.

The J gene is TRBJ2-1, the V gene TRBV12-3 or TRBV12-4, with D hard to call. Trimming took off 10 bases at V and 5 bases at J, with 18 bases between the two ends. This CDR3 spans 14 amino acids. The CDR3 is CATSPARWDNEQFF. In DNA, the CDR3 is TGTGCCACCTCCCCGGCCCGCTGGGACAATGAGCAGTTCTTC.

The V and J genes are TRBV7-2 and TRBJ2-5; D is possibly TRBD1 (5 bases). In germline, CDR1 is SGHTA, CDR2 FQGNSA. The CDR3 is 15 residues long. V was trimmed by 2 bases and J by 4 bases, leaving 14 bases between them. CDR3 amino acids: CASSLYFSGLETQYF. As DNA, the CDR3 is TGTGCCAGCAGCTTATATTTTTCAGGGTTAGAGACCCAGTACTTC.

This chain links TRBV24-1 with TRBJ2-3; no clear D. CDR1 and CDR2 (germline): KGHDR, SFDVKD. This CDR3 contains 16 residues. V was pared by 4 bases and J by 5 bases, with 18 bases between. The CDR3 DNA is TGTGCCACCAGTGACTTGGACCAAACCGGAATAGATACGCAGTATTTT. Protein sequence: CATSDLDQTGIDTQYF.

This clonotype was seen only a few times. This rearrangement joins TRBV29-1 to TRBJ2-5; TRBD1 aligns across 7 bases. After removal of 1 base from V and 1 base from J, the junction contained 9 bases not matched to a gene. Per the germline V gene, CDR1 is SQVTM and CDR2 is ANQGSEA. CDR3 length equals 16 residues. CDR3 sequence (DNA): TGCAGCGTTGAAGGCTTGCCAGGGGGTTTCCAAGAGACCCAGTACTTC. Translating it yields CSVEGLPGGFQETQYF.

This clonotype was observed at least ten times. The genes are TRBV6-4 and TRBJ2-1, with 14 bases matching TRBD2. CDR3 length: 16 residues. Germline trimming cut 0 bases from V and 6 bases from J; bases unmatched to any gene: 1. Germline V gene data show CDR1 as MRHNA and CDR2 as SNTAGT. The CDR3 region is CASSDSGTSGSNEQFF. CDR3 coding DNA: TGTGCCAGCAGTGACTCCGGGACTAGCGGGAGCAATGAGCAGTTCTTC.

In this sample, this clonotype turned up a few times. The chain is built from TRBV30 and TRBJ2-1; D may be TRBD2 (6 bases). Trimming shortened V by 0 bases and J by 9 bases, and 9 bases separated the two germline ends. This CDR3 comprises 12 residues. CDR1 and CDR2 (germline): GTSNPN, SVGIG (reference sequence). The CDR3 DNA reads as TGTGCCTGGAGTGTACTGGGGGGTGAGCAGTTCTTC. It codes for CAWSVLGGEQFF.

This clonotype showed up many times. The chain employs TRBV29-1 and TRBJ2-2, with 9 bases aligning to TRBD2. The CDR3 is 13 residues long. Germline V CDR1 and CDR2: SQVTM, ANQGSEA. V was pared by 4 bases and J by 5 bases, with 2 bases of the junction left unmatched. The CDR3 here is CSVALAGTGELFF. In DNA, the CDR3 is TGCAGCGTTGCCCTAGCGGGAACCGGGGAGCTGTTTTTT.

In its sample, this clonotype was seen a few times. The genes are TRBV27 and TRBJ1-5; D not resolved. CDR1 is MNHEY, CDR2 SMNVEV, per germline (reference sequence). CDR3 length: 14 amino acids. V lost 2 bases and J lost 6, with 11 bases in between. CDR3 DNA sequence: TGTGCCAGCAGTTTAGCGGGTCCTACTCAGCCCCAGCATTTT. Its protein product is CASSLAGPTQPQHF.

There are many counts of this clonotype. The CDR3 nucleotides are TGTGCCAGCCAGGAGACCGGGACATCGACCTACGAGCAGTACTTC. Its protein product is CASQETGTSTYEQYF. This chain uses TRBV12-3 or TRBV12-4 with TRBJ2-7, with D tentatively TRBD1 (6 bases). CDR3 length: 15 amino acids. The ends were cut back, 8 bases at V and 2 bases at J, with 19 bases in the middle.

This clonotype came up a few times. The chain couples TRBV4-3 to TRBJ2-7, with 9 positions matching TRBD2. The junction had 5 bases not matched to a gene; V was cut back by 1 base and J by 4 bases. There are 15 residues in the CDR3. The germline CDR1 and CDR2 sequences are LGHNA and YSLEER. CDR3 sequence: CASSQALAGLYEQYF. The CDR3 coding sequence is TGCGCCAGCAGCCAAGCGCTAGCGGGACTATACGAGCAGTACTTC.

This clonotype turned up a few times. The genes are TRBV6-6 and TRBJ2-3; D uncertain. Germline values: CDR1 MNHNY, CDR2 SVGAGI (reference sequence). CDR3 length: 10 residues. The V end was cut by 10 bases, the J end by 7 bases, with 9 bases between. The CDR3 region has the DNA TGTGCCACTACCGGTTATACGCAGTATTTT. It translates to CATTGYTQYF.

This clonotype was observed many times. The chain recombines TRBV10-2 with TRBJ2-1; D possibly corresponds to TRBD2 (6 bases). This CDR3 region has 14 residues. V was trimmed by 7 bases and J by 3 bases, leaving 13 bases between them. Per the germline V gene, CDR1 is WSHSY and CDR2 is SAAADI. The CDR3 protein is CASMGRIGYNEQFF. The CDR3 DNA reads as TGCGCCAGCATGGGGAGGATAGGCTACAATGAGCAGTTCTTC.

This clonotype was seen a few times. This chain links TRBV29-1 with TRBJ1-4, with unresolved D. Between the trimmed V and J ends, which lost 5 bases and 0 bases, there was a span of 7 bases. The germline gives CDR1 SQVTM, CDR2 ANQGSEA. This CDR3 is built from 13 residues. CDR3 protein: CSVLQATNEKLFF. The CDR3 nucleotides read TGCAGCGTTTTACAAGCAACTAATGAAAAACTGTTTTTT.